The present TCR beta chain was sequenced within a study of control samples from healthy donors and cancer patients. Produced via immunoSEQ multiplex PCR; TCRdb's table is partial and in-frame only. The sample consists of about 130,000 clones, just under 95% of them appearing once. The sequence derives from a man in his sixties with colorectal cancer. Sequencing input: PBMCs.

This CDR3 is CASSGTGDYGYTF. CDR3 DNA sequence: TGTGCCAGCAGTGGGACGGGCGACTATGGCTACACCTTC. This sequence joins TRBV9 and TRBJ1-2, with a weak D call TRBD1 (5 bases). The CDR3 has 13 amino acids. Trimming removed 5 bases at V and 3 bases at J, with 11 bases between. Germline V gene lookup returns CDR1 SGDLS and CDR2 YYNGEE.